These T cell receptor beta chains were read from a single sample in a study of quantifying T cell responses using KT2 cells. TCRdb recomputed calls from the UMI-ligation and nested PCR reads with MiXCR, one row per CDR3 protein. The repertoire holds 40,000 to 50,000 distinct CDR3 sequences, around 15% seen once, with 43% in the top ten. The sample taken for sequencing was PBMCs spiked with cells of the T cell clone KT2. The origin of the receptors is a human donor. The CDR3 runs from the conserved cysteine through the conserved F or W. Fields, in order: CDR3 protein, CDR3 DNA, CDR3 length, J gene, V gene, clone size, D gene. The D gene is left open where the match is weak. Not every row has a clone size; where given, it reads once, few, many or a size class.

CASTRGFTEAFF,TGTGCCAGCACGAGGGGCTTTACTGAAGCTTTCTTT,12,TRBJ1-1,TRBV6-2/TRBV6-3,-,-
CASSLEDREHEQYF,TGTGCCAGCAGCTTGGAAGACAGGGAGCACGAGCAGTACTTC,14,TRBJ2-7,TRBV28,medium-sized,TRBD1
CASLPFGQGNYGYTF,TGTGCCAGCCTCCCATTTGGACAGGGGAACTATGGCTACACCTTC,15,TRBJ1-2,TRBV19,-,TRBD1
CSADRGQGTEAFF,TGCAGTGCAGACCGCGGACAGGGCACTGAAGCTTTCTTT,13,TRBJ1-1,TRBV20-1,few,TRBD1
CATGQGHEQFF,TGTGCCACCGGACAGGGCCATGAGCAGTTCTTC,11,TRBJ2-1,TRBV6-5,few,TRBD1
CATGTAAPSSYNEQFF,TGTGCCACTGGGACAGCCGCACCGAGCTCCTACAATGAGCAGTTCTTC,16,TRBJ2-1,TRBV24-1,-,TRBD1
CASSLSGVGSYTEAFF,TGTGCCAGCAGCTTATCTGGTGTGGGCAGCTACACTGAAGCTTTCTTT,16,TRBJ1-1,TRBV7-8,-,-
CASTGMNTGELFF,TGTGCCAGCACAGGGATGAACACCGGGGAGCTGTTTTTT,13,TRBJ2-2,TRBV12-3/TRBV12-4,few,-
CASSVLAGAPGELFF,TGTGCCAGCAGCGTCCTAGCGGGAGCTCCCGGGGAGCTGTTTTTT,15,TRBJ2-2,TRBV12-3/TRBV12-4,-,TRBD2
CASSLAAQGNSPLHF,TGTGCCAGCAGCCTTGCCGCACAGGGGAATTCACCCCTCCACTTT,15,TRBJ1-6,TRBV12-3/TRBV12-4,-,TRBD1
CASSQTATGSNEQFF,TGTGCCAGCAGTCAGACAGCCACCGGGAGCAATGAGCAGTTCTTC,15,TRBJ2-1,TRBV6-2/TRBV6-3,-,-
CALTRATIPYGYTF,TGTGCGCTGACCCGGGCAACAATCCCCTATGGCTACACCTTC,14,TRBJ1-2,TRBV12-3/TRBV12-4,-,-
CSARTAGGPNEQFF,TGCAGTGCTAGGACGGCGGGGGGGCCAAATGAGCAGTTCTTC,14,TRBJ2-1,TRBV20-1,many,TRBD2
CASLRPGSETQYF,TGTGCCAGCCTAAGGCCCGGATCAGAGACCCAGTACTTC,13,TRBJ2-5,TRBV28,-,-
CASSGVDSAYEQYF,TGTGCCAGCAGTGGGGTCGACAGCGCCTACGAGCAGTACTTC,14,TRBJ2-7,TRBV2,-,-
CAISESSSFLAKNIQYF,TGTGCCATCAGTGAGTCAAGCAGTTTCCTAGCCAAAAACATTCAGTACTTC,17,TRBJ2-4,TRBV10-3,few,-
CASYPSRGEGQPQHF,TGTGCCAGCTATCCCTCACGGGGAGAGGGGCAGCCCCAGCATTTT,15,TRBJ1-5,TRBV25-1,-,-
CATSRDWRDNQPQHF,TGTGCCACCAGCAGAGATTGGCGGGATAATCAGCCCCAGCATTTT,15,TRBJ1-5,TRBV15,-,-
CSARDRFGREGSTDTQYF,TGCAGTGCTAGAGATCGTTTCGGGAGGGAAGGTAGCACAGATACGCAGTATTTT,18,TRBJ2-3,TRBV20-1,many,TRBD2
CASSLAPSVGETQYF,TGTGCCAGCAGCTTGGCCCCTAGCGTAGGAGAGACCCAGTACTTC,15,TRBJ2-5,TRBV5-6,few,-
CASSPLQGALTYGYTF,TGTGCCAGCAGCCCTTTACAGGGGGCGCTCACCTATGGCTACACCTTC,16,TRBJ1-2,TRBV11-2,few,TRBD1
CASRKQVYNSPLHF,TGTGCCAGCAGAAAACAGGTCTATAATTCACCCCTCCACTTT,14,TRBJ1-6,TRBV6-5,-,-
CASSLGLAGVNEQFF,TGCGCCAGCAGCTTGGGGCTAGCGGGAGTCAATGAGCAGTTCTTC,15,TRBJ2-1,TRBV5-1,-,TRBD2
CASSLATGSKELFF,TGTGCCAGCAGCTTAGCGACAGGGTCAAAGGAGCTGTTTTTT,14,TRBJ2-2,TRBV7-6,-,TRBD1
CASSYRTGLTNEKLFF,TGTGCCAGCAGCTACCGGACAGGTCTAACTAATGAAAAACTGTTTTTT,16,TRBJ1-4,TRBV5-6,-,TRBD1
CASSYSTSNHENKNIQYF,TGTGCCAGCAGTTACTCCACCAGCAATCACGAAAACAAAAACATTCAGTACTTC,18,TRBJ2-4,TRBV6-2/TRBV6-3,-,-
CASSLGTEAFF,TGTGCCAGCAGCTTAGGTACTGAAGCTTTCTTT,11,TRBJ1-1,TRBV12-3/TRBV12-4,few,-
CASSQQTRGETQYF,TGTGCCAGCAGCCAACAGACTAGGGGGGAGACCCAGTACTTC,14,TRBJ2-5,TRBV7-2,-,-
CASSFPRSRGTDTQYF,TGTGCCAGCAGTTTTCCTAGATCTCGGGGCACAGATACGCAGTATTTT,16,TRBJ2-3,TRBV6-1,many,-
CAISDLTASTDTQYF,TGTGCCATCAGTGACCTGACAGCTAGCACAGATACGCAGTATTTT,15,TRBJ2-3,TRBV10-3,-,-
CASSEADRGHTEAFF,TGTGCCAGCAGTGAAGCTGACAGGGGCCACACTGAAGCTTTCTTT,15,TRBJ1-1,TRBV2,few,TRBD1
CATSRASQGYSNQPQHF,TGTGCCACCAGCAGAGCGTCTCAGGGATATAGCAATCAGCCCCAGCATTTT,17,TRBJ1-5,TRBV15,-,-
CASSYSRSNYGYTF,TGTGCCAGCAGTTACTCGCGTTCTAACTATGGCTACACCTTC,14,TRBJ1-2,TRBV6-5,-,-
CASSVGRGLTRNEQFF,TGTGCCAGCAGCGTGGGACGGGGCCTTACGAGAAATGAGCAGTTCTTC,16,TRBJ2-1,TRBV9,few,-
CASSFARGPYEQYF,TGTGCCAGCAGTTTTGCACGTGGACCCTACGAGCAGTACTTC,14,TRBJ2-7,TRBV27,many,-
CSALAVFSYNEQFF,TGCAGTGCTTTAGCGGTTTTCTCCTACAATGAGCAGTTCTTC,14,TRBJ2-1,TRBV20-1,many,-
CAISLQGADTEAFF,TGTGCCATCAGTTTACAGGGGGCGGACACTGAAGCTTTCTTT,14,TRBJ1-1,TRBV6-2/TRBV6-3,-,TRBD1
CASRQQGNAEAFF,TGTGCCAGCAGACAACAGGGTAACGCTGAAGCTTTCTTT,13,TRBJ1-1,TRBV27,once,-
CASSRIQGGYGYTF,TGTGCCAGCAGTCGGATCCAGGGAGGTTATGGCTACACCTTC,14,TRBJ1-2,TRBV28,-,-
CASSLAADTQYF,TGTGCCAGCAGTTTGGCTGCAGATACGCAGTATTTT,12,TRBJ2-3,TRBV12-3/TRBV12-4,many,-
CASTPGGGNLGETQYF,TGCGCCAGCACCCCCGGCGGAGGGAATTTAGGAGAGACCCAGTACTTC,16,TRBJ2-5,TRBV5-1,many,-
CASSPRFNEQFF,TGTGCCAGCAGCCCACGGTTCAATGAGCAGTTCTTC,12,TRBJ2-1,TRBV7-8,-,-
CASSEVVDTPTGGGEFF,TGTGCCAGCAGTGAAGTCGTCGACACCCCGACGGGCGGAGGGGAGTTCTTC,17,TRBJ2-1,TRBV6-1,many,-
CASNENGGGKETQYF,TGTGCCAGCAACGAAAATGGAGGCGGGAAAGAGACCCAGTACTTC,15,TRBJ2-5,TRBV12-3/TRBV12-4,many,-
CSPDTQYF,TGCAGTCCAGATACGCAGTATTTT,8,TRBJ2-3,TRBV20-1,-,-
CSVTEFYEQYF,TGCAGCGTTACCGAATTTTACGAGCAGTACTTC,11,TRBJ2-7,TRBV29-1,few,-
CASSSPPTGGQRRLEFF,TGTGCCAGCAGCTCGCCCCCCACAGGGGGCCAGCGGCGGTTGGAGTTCTTC,17,TRBJ2-1,TRBV7-2,few,TRBD1